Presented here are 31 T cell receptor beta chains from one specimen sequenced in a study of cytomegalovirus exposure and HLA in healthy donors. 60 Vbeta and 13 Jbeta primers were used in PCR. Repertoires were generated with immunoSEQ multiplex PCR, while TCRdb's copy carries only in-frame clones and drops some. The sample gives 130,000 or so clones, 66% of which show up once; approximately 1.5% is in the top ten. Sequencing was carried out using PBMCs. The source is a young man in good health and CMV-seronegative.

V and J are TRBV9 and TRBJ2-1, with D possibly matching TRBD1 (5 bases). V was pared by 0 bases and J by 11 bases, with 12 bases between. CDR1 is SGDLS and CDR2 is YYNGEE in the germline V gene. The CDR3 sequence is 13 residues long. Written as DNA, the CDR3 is TGTGCCAGCAGCGTAGGGGGCGGCTACCAGCAGTTCTTC. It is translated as CASSVGGGYQQFF. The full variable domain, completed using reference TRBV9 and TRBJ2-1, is DSGVTQTPKHLITATGQRVTLRCSPRSGDLSVYWYQQSLDQGLQFLIQYYNGEERAKGNILERFSAQQFPDLHSELNLSSLELGDSALYFCASSVGGGYQQFFGPGTRLTVL.

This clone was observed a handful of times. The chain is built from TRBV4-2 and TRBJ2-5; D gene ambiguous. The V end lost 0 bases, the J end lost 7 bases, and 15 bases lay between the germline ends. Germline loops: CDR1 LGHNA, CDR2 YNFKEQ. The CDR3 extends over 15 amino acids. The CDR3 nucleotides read TGTGCCAGCAGCCAAGAGCCAGGCTCTTGGGTGACCCAGTACTTC. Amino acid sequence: CASSQEPGSWVTQYF.

CDR3: CASSEHRGGTEAFF. CDR3 nucleotides: TGTGCCAGCAGTGAACACAGGGGGGGCACTGAAGCTTTCTTT. The chain recombines TRBV25-1 with TRBJ1-1; 8 nucleotides agree with TRBD1. CDR1 and CDR2 (germline): MGHDK, SYGVNS. The CDR3 length is 14 residues. V lost 2 bases to trimming and J lost 4 bases; unmatched junction nucleotides: 3.

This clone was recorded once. The CDR3 here is CASRSDRGRGGYTF. The DNA of the CDR3 is TGTGCCAGCAGGTCGGACAGGGGACGGGGGGGCTACACCTTC. The chain carries TRBV6-1 and TRBJ1-2; TRBD1 matches 9 bases. The CDR3 runs 14 residues. The V and J ends lost 6 bases and 8 bases, in that order; junction bases with no gene match: 10. Germline CDR1 and CDR2: MNHNS and SASEGT.

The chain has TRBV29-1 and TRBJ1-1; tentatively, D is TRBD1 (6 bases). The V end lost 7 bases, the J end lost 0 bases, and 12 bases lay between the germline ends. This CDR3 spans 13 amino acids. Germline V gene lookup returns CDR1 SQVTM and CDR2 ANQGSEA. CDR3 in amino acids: CSGRGGMNTEAFF. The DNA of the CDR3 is TGCAGCGGTCGAGGGGGAATGAACACTGAAGCTTTCTTT.

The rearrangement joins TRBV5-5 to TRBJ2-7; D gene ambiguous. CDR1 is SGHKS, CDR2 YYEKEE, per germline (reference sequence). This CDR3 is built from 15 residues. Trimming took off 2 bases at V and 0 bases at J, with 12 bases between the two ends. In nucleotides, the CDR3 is TGTGCCAGCAGCTTCGGTCCGCAGGCCTCCTACGAGCAGTACTTC. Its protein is CASSFGPQASYEQYF.

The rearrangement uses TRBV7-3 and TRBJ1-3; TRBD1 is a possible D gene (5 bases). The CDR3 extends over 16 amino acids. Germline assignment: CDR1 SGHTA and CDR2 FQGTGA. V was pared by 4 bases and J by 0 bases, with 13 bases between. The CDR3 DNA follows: TGTGCCAGCAGCTACGACAGTCATAGCTCTGGAAACACCATATATTTT. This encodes CASSYDSHSSGNTIYF.

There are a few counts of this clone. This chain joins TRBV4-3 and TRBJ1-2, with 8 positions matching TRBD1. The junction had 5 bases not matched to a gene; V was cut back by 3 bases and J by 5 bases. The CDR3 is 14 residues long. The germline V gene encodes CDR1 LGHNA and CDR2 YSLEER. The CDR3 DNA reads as TGCGCCAGCAGCCACCCAGGGGGCCTATATGGCTACACCTTC. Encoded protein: CASSHPGGLYGYTF.

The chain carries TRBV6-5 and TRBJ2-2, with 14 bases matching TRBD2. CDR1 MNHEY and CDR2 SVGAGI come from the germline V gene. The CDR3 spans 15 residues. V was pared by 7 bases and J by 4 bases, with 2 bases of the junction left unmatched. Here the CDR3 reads CASNGLAGGTGELFF. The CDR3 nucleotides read TGTGCCAGCAACGGACTAGCGGGGGGCACCGGGGAGCTGTTTTTT.

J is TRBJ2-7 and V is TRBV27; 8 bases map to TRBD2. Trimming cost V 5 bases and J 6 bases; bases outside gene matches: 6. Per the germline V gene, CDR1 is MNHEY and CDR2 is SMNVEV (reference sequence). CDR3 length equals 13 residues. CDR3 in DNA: TGTGCCAGCAGTGGACTAGCTCGTAGCGAGCAGTACTTC. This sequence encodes CASSGLARSEQYF.

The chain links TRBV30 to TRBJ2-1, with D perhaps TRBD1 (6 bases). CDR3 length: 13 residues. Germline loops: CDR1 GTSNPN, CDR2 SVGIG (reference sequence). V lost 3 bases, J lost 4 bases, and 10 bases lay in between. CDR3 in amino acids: CAWSRDIYNEQFF. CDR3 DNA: TGTGCCTGGAGCAGGGACATATACAATGAGCAGTTCTTC.

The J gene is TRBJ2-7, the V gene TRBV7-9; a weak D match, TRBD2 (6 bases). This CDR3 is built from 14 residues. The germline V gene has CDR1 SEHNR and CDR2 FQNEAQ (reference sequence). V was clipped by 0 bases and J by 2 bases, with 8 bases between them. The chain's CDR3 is CASSLAGEAYEQYF. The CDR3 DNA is TGTGCCAGCAGCTTAGCAGGGGAGGCCTACGAGCAGTACTTC.

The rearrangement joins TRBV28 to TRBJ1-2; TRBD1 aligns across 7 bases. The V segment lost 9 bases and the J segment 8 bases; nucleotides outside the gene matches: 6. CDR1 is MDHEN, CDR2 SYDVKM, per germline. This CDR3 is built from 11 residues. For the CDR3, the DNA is TGTGCCAGTTCCGACAGGGTGGGCTACACCTTC. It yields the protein CASSDRVGYTF.

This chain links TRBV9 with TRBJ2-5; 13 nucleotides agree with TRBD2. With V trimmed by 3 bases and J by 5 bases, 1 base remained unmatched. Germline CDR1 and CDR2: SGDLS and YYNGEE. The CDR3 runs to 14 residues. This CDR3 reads CASSAGLAGETQYF. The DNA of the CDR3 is TGTGCCAGCAGCGCGGGACTAGCGGGGGAGACCCAGTACTTC.

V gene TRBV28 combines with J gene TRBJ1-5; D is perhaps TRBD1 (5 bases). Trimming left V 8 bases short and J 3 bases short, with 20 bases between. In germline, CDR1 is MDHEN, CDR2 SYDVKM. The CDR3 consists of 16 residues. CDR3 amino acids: CASLRGGPMINQPQHF. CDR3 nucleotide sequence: TGTGCCAGCCTCCGGGGGGGTCCTATGATCAATCAGCCCCAGCATTTT.

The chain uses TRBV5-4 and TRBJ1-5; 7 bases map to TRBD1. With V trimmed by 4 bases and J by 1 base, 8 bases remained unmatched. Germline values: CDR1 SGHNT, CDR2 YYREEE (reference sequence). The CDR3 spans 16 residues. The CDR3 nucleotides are TGTGCCAGCAGCATAGGGGGGACAGCAAGCAATCAGCCCCAGCATTTT. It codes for CASSIGGTASNQPQHF.

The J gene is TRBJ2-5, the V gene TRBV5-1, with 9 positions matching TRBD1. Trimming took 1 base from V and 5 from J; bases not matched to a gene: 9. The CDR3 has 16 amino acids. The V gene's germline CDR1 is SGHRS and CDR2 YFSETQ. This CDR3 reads CASSLIPGQGVETQYF. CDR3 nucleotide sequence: TGCGCCAGCAGCTTGATTCCGGGACAGGGTGTGGAGACCCAGTACTTC.

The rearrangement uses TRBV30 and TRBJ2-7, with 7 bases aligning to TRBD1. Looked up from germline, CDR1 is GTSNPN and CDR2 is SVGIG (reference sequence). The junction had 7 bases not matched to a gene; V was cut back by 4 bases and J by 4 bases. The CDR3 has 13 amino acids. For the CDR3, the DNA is TGTGCCTGGACACCCGGGACAGAGTACGAGCAGTACTTC. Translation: CAWTPGTEYEQYF.

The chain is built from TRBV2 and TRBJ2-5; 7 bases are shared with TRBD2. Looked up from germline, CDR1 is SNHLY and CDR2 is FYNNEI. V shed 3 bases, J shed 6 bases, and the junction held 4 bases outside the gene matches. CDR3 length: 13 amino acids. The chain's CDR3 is CASSDGGMKTQYF. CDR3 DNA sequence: TGTGCCAGCAGTGACGGGGGGATGAAGACCCAGTACTTC. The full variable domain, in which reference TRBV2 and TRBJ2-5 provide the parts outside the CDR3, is EPEVTQTPSHQVTQMGQEVILRCVPISNHLYFYWYRQILGQKVEFLVSFYNNEISEKSEIFDDQFSVERPDGSNFTLKIRSTKLEDSAMYFCASSDGGMKTQYFGPGTRLLVL.

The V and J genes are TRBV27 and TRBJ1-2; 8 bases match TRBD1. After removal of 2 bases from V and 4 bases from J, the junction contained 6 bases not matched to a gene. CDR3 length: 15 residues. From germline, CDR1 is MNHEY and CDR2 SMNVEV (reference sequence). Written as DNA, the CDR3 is TGTGCCAGCAGTTTACAGGGGGCGAGAGGCTATGGCTACACCTTC. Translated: CASSLQGARGYGYTF.

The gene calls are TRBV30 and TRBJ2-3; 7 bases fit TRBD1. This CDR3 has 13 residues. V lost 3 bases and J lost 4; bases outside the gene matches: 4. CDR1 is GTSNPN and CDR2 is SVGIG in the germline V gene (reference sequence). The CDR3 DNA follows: TGTGCCTGGAGGGAACAGGGGCCAGATACGCAGTATTTT. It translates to CAWREQGPDTQYF.

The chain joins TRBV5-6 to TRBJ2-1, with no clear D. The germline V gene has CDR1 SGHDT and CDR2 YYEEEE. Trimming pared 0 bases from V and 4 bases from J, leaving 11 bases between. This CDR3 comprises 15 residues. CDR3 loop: CASSLGLTRYNEQFF. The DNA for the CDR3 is TGTGCCAGCAGCTTGGGGCTCACGAGGTACAATGAGCAGTTCTTC. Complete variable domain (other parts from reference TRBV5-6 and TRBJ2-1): DAGVTQSPTHLIKTRGQQVTLRCSPKSGHDTVSWYQQALGQGPQFIFQYYEEEERQRGNFPDRFSGHQFPNYSSELNVNALLLGDSALYLCASSLGLTRYNEQFFGPGTRLTVL.

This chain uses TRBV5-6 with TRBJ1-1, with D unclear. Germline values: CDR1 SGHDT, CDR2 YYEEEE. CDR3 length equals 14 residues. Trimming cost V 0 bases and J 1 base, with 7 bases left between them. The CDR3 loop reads CASSLVGRNTEAFF. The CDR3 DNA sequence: TGTGCCAGCAGCTTGGTCGGGAGGAACACTGAAGCTTTCTTT.

The CDR3: CASGWTVWGNTEAFF. DNA of the CDR3: TGTGCCAGCGGATGGACAGTATGGGGAAACACTGAAGCTTTCTTT. The chain links TRBV2 to TRBJ1-1, with TRBD1 as a possible D gene (6 bases). The CDR3 totals 15 residues. V was shortened by 8 bases and J by 2 bases, with 18 bases between the two germline ends. Germline assignment: CDR1 SNHLY and CDR2 FYNNEI.

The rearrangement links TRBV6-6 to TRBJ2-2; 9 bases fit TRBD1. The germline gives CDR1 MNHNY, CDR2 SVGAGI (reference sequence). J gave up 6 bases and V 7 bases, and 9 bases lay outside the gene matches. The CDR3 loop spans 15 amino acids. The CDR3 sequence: CASTPWDRVSGELFF. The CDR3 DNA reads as TGTGCCAGCACGCCTTGGGACAGGGTTTCCGGGGAGCTGTTTTTT.

The DNA for the CDR3 is TGTGCCAGCGGGGCGGGCAGCCCGGGGGTAGAGACCCAGTACTTC. Encoded protein: CASGAGSPGVETQYF. The chain joins TRBV5-4 to TRBJ2-5; D might be TRBD2 (6 bases). This CDR3 has 15 amino acids. Trimming removed 7 bases at V and 4 bases at J, with 20 bases between. From germline, CDR1 is SGHNT and CDR2 YYREEE (reference sequence).

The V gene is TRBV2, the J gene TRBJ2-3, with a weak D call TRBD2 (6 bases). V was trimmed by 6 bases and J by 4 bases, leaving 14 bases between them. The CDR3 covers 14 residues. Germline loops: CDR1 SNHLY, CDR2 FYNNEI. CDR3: CASSPGLPADTQYF. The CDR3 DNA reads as TGTGCCAGCAGCCCGGGACTCCCCGCAGATACGCAGTATTTT. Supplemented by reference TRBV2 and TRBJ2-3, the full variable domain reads EPEVTQTPSHQVTQMGQEVILRCVPISNHLYFYWYRQILGQKVEFLVSFYNNEISEKSEIFDDQFSVERPDGSNFTLKIRSTKLEDSAMYFCASSPGLPADTQYFGPGTRLTVL.

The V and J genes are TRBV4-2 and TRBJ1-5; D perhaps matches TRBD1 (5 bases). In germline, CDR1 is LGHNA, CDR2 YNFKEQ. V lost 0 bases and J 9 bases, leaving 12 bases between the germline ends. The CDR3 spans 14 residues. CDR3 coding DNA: TGTGCCAGCAGCCAAGATCCAGGGAATTGGCCCCAGCATTTT. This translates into CASSQDPGNWPQHF.

CDR3: CASSGRQGTQPQHF. As DNA, the CDR3 is TGTGCCAGCAGCGGCCGACAGGGTACTCAGCCCCAGCATTTT. The chain links TRBV5-8 to TRBJ1-5, with 7 nucleotides matching TRBD1. Germline CDR1 is SGHTS and CDR2 is YDEGEE. V lost 4 bases to trimming and J lost 6 bases; unmatched junction nucleotides: 7. CDR3 length equals 14 residues.

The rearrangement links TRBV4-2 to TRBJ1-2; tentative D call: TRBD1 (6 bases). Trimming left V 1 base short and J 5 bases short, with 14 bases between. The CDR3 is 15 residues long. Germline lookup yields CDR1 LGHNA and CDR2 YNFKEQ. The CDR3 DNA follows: TGTGCCAGCAGCCAAGGGCCCTGGGACATTTATGGCTACACCTTC. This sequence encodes CASSQGPWDIYGYTF.

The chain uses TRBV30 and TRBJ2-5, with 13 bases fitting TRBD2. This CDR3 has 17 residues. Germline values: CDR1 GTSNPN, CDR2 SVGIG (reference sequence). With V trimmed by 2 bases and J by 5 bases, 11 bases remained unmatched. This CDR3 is CAWSRRGLAGFRETQYF. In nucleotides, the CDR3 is TGTGCCTGGAGTAGACGGGGACTAGCGGGATTTCGTGAGACCCAGTACTTC. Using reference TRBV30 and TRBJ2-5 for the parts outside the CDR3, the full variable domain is SQTIHQWPATLVQPVGSPLSLECTVEGTSNPNLYWYRQAAGRGLQLLFYSVGIGQISSEVPQNLSASRPQDRQFILSSKKLLLSDSGFYLCAWSRRGLAGFRETQYFGPGTRLLVL.